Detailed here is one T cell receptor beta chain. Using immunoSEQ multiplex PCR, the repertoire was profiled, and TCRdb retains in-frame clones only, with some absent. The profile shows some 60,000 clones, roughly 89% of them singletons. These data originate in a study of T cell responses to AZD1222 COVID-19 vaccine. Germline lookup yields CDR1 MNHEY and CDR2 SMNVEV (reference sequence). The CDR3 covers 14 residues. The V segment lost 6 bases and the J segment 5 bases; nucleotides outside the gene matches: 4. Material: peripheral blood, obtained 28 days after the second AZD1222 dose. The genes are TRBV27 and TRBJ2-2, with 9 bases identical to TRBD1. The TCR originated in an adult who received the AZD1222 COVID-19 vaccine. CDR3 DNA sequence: TGTGCCAGCAGCAAGGACAGGGGAACCGGGGAGCTGTTTTTT. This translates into CASSKDRGTGELFF.